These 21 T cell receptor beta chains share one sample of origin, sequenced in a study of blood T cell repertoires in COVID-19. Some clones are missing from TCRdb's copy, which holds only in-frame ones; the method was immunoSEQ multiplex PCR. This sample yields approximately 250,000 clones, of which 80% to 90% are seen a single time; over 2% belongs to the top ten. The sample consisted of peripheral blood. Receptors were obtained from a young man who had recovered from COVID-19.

CDR3 amino acids: CSARSGHEQYF. Here the CDR3 DNA reads TGCAGTGCTAGGAGCGGCCACGAGCAGTACTTC. This sequence joins TRBV20-1 and TRBJ2-7; possible D gene TRBD2, 5 bases. With 3 bases removed from V and 5 bases from J, the gap between germline ends came to 8 bases. Germline CDR1 and CDR2: DFQATT and SNEGSKA (reference sequence). The CDR3 extends over 11 amino acids.

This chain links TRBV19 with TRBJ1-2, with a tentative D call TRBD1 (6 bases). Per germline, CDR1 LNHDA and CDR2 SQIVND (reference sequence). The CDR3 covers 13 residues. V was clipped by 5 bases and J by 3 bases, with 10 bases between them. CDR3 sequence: CASSGDNYYGYTF. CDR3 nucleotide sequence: TGTGCCAGTAGTGGGGACAACTACTATGGCTACACCTTC.

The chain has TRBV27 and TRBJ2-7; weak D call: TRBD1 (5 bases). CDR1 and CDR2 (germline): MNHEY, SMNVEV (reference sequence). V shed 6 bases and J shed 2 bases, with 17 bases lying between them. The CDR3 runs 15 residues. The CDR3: CASRAPSTATYEQYF. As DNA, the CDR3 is TGTGCCAGCAGAGCACCATCGACAGCTACCTACGAGCAGTACTTC.

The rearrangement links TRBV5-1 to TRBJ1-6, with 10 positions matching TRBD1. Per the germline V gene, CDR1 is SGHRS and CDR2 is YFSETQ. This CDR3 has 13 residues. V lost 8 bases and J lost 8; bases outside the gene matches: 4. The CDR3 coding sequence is TGCGCCAGTAGACAGGGGGCTGATTCACCCCTCCACTTT. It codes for CASRQGADSPLHF.

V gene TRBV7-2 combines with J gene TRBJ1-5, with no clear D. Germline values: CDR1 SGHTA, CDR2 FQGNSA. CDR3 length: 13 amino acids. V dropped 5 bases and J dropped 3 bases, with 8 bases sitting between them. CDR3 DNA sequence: TGTGCCAGCAGCCTAGTCTCCAATCAGCCCCAGCATTTT. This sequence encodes CASSLVSNQPQHF.

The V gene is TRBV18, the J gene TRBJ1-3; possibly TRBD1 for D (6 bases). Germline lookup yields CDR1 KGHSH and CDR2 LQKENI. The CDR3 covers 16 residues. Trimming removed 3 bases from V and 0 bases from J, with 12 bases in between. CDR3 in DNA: TGTGCCAGCTCACCCGTGACAGGAAGCTCTGGAAACACCATATATTTT. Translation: CASSPVTGSSGNTIYF.

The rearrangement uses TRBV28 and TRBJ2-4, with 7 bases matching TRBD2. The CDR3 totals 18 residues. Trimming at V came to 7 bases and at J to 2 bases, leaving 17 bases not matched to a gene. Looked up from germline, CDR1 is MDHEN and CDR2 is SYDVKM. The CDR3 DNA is TGTGCCAGCATCACGGCCCTACTAGCGCCTATAACCAAAAACATTCAGTACTTC. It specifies CASITALLAPITKNIQYF.

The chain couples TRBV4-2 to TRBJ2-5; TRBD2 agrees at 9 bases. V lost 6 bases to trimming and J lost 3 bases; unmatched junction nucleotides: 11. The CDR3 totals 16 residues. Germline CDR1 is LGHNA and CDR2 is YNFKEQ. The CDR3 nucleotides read TGTGCCAGCAGTCCTGAGAGCGGGGGGTGGGAAGAGACCCAGTACTTC. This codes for CASSPESGGWEETQYF.

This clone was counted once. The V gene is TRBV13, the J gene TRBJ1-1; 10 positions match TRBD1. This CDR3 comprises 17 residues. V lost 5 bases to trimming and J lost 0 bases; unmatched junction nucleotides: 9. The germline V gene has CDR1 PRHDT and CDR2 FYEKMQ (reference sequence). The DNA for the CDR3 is TGTGCCAGCAGCATCGACAGGGGGCGCTTAATGAACACTGAAGCTTTCTTT. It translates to CASSIDRGRLMNTEAFF.

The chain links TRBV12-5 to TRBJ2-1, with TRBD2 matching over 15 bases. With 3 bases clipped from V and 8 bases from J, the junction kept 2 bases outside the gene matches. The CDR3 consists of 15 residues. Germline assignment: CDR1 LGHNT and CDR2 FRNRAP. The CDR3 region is CASGLGLAGGDEQFF. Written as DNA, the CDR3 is TGTGCTAGTGGTTTAGGACTAGCGGGGGGGGATGAGCAGTTCTTC.

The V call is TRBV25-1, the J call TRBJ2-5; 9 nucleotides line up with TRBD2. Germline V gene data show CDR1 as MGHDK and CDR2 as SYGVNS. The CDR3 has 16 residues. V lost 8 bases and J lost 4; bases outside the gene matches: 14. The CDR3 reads CASQTPGSGGAETQYF. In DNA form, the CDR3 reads TGTGCCAGCCAAACCCCGGGTAGCGGGGGCGCAGAGACCCAGTACTTC.

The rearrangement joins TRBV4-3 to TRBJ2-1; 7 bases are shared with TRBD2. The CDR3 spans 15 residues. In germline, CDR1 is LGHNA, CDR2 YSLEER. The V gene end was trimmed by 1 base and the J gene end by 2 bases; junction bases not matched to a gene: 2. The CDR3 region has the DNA TGCGCCAGCAGCCAAGCTGGGACTACCTACAATGAGCAGTTCTTC. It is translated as CASSQAGTTYNEQFF.

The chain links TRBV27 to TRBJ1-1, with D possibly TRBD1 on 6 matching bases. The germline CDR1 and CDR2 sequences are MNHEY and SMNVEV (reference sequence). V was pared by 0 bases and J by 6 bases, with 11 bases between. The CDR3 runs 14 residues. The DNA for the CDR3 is TGTGCCAGCAGTTTATCGGGAGGGGGTGCTGAAGCTTTCTTT. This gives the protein CASSLSGGGAEAFF.

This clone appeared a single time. For the CDR3, the DNA is TGTGCCAGCAGTGAACGGCCAGGGGGAAGCACAGATACGCAGTATTTT. Translation: CASSERPGGSTDTQYF. This rearrangement joins TRBV6-1 to TRBJ2-3, with 7 bases that match TRBD1. This CDR3 has 16 amino acids. J gave up 0 bases and V 2 bases, and 5 bases lay outside the gene matches. From germline, CDR1 is MNHNS and CDR2 SASEGT.

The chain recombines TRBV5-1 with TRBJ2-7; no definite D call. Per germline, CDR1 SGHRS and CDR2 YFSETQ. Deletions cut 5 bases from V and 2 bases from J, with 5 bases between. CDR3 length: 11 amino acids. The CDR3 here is CASRTAYEQYF. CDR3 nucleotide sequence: TGCGCCAGCAGAACTGCCTACGAGCAGTACTTC.

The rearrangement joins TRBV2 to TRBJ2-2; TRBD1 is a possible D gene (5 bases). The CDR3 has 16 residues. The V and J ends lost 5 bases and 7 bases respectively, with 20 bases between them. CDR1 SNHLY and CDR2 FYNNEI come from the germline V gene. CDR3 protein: CASSKDAGKGGGELFF. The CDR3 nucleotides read TGTGCCAGCAGTAAGGATGCAGGGAAGGGTGGCGGGGAGCTGTTTTTT. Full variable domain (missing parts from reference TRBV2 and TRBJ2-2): EPEVTQTPSHQVTQMGQEVILRCVPISNHLYFYWYRQILGQKVEFLVSFYNNEISEKSEIFDDQFSVERPDGSNFTLKIRSTKLEDSAMYFCASSKDAGKGGGELFFGEGSRLTVL.

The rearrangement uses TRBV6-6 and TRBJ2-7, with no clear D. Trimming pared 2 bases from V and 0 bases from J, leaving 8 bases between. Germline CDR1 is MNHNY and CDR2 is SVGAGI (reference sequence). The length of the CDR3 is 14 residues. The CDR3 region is CASSYLLASYEQYF. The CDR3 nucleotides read TGTGCCAGCAGTTACCTGCTGGCCTCCTACGAGCAGTACTTC.

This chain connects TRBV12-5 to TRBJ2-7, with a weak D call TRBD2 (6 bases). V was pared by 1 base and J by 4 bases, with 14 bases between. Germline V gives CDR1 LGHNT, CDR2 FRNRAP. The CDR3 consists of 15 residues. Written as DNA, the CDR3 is TGTGCTAGTGGTTTGGAAGGAGGGCCAAGATACGAGCAGTACTTC. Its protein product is CASGLEGGPRYEQYF.

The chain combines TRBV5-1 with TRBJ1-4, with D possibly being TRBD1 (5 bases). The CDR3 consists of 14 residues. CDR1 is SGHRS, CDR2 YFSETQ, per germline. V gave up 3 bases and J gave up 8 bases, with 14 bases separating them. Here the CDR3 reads CASSSDTVEEKLFF. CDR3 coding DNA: TGCGCCAGCAGCTCGGACACGGTGGAGGAAAAACTGTTTTTT.

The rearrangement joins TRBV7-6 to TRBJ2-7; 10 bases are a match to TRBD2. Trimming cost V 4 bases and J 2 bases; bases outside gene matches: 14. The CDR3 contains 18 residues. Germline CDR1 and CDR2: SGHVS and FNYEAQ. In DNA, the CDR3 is TGTGCCAGCAGCTCTCGGACTAGCGGCAAAACGACCGCCTACGAGCAGTACTTC. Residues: CASSSRTSGKTTAYEQYF. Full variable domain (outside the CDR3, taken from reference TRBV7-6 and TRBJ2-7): GAGVSQSPRYKVTKRGQDVALRCDPISGHVSLYWYRQALGQGPEFLTYFNYEAQQDKSGLPNDRFSAERPEGSISTLTIQRTEQRDSAMYRCASSSRTSGKTTAYEQYFGPGTRLTVT.

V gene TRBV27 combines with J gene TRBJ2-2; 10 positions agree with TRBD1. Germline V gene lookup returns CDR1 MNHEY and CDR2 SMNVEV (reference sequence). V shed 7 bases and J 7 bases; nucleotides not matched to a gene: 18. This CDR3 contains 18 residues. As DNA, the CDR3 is TGTGCCAGCACCTTCTCAGGTAGACAGGGGGCTGCCGGCGGGGAGCTGTTTTTT. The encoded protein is CASTFSGRQGAAGGELFF.